Each of the 31 T cell receptor beta chains below was sequenced from the same sample in a study of cytomegalovirus exposure and HLA in healthy donors (dated by TCRdb to about 2017). Library preparation used the immunoSEQ multiplex PCR assay. For the multiplex PCR, a mixture combining 60 forward primers for TCR Vbeta segments and 13 reverse primers for TCR Jbeta segments was used. The immuneACCESS repertoire file appears here via TCRdb, limited to in-frame rearrangements. These files lack a portion of the clones; in checked studies, under half of the deficit traces to unresolved V genes, and the cause of the others is not known. For this sample there are some 140,000 clones; over 60% appear just once. Of the sample, roughly 1.3% is held by the ten largest clones. Sequenced material: PBMCs. The receptors here all came from a male donor in good health and CMV-seropositive.

This clone came up once. This sequence joins TRBV5-1 and TRBJ2-3, with 7 bases identical to TRBD1. The V gene end was trimmed by 7 bases and the J gene end by 0 bases; junction bases not matched to a gene: 5. CDR1 is SGHRS, CDR2 YFSETQ, per germline. This CDR3 is 14 amino acids long. The CDR3 reads CASQRDSSTDTQYF. DNA for the CDR3: TGCGCCAGCCAAAGGGACAGCAGCACAGATACGCAGTATTTT.

This chain links TRBV7-3 with TRBJ2-1; a possible D gene is TRBD1 (6 bases). The CDR3 has 15 residues. Trimming pared 5 bases from V and 10 bases from J, leaving 21 bases between. Germline loops: CDR1 SGHTA, CDR2 FQGTGA. CDR3 coding DNA: TGTGCCAGCAGCCCCACCCTGGGCAGGGGTAGCGAGCAGTTCTTC. Translating it yields CASSPTLGRGSEQFF.

This sequence joins TRBV9 and TRBJ2-5, with 14 positions matching TRBD2. Germline values: CDR1 SGDLS, CDR2 YYNGEE. CDR3 length equals 17 residues. The ends lost 4 bases at V and 3 bases at J; junction bases unmatched: 8. The CDR3 reads CASSPPSGLAGEETQYF. CDR3 DNA sequence: TGTGCCAGCAGCCCCCCCTCGGGACTAGCGGGGGAAGAGACCCAGTACTTC.

The CDR3 spells CASSPYDLGAKRTDTQYF. CDR3 sequence (DNA): TGTGCCAGCTCACCATATGATCTTGGGGCCAAGAGGACAGATACGCAGTATTTT. This chain uses TRBV18 with TRBJ2-3; perhaps TRBD1 as D (5 bases). Germline lookup yields CDR1 KGHSH and CDR2 LQKENI. CDR3 length: 18 residues. V lost 2 bases to trimming and J lost 3 bases, with 21 bases between them.

The chain links TRBV6-1 to TRBJ1-2; 10 nucleotides align to TRBD1. The CDR3 extends over 14 amino acids. CDR1 is MNHNS, CDR2 SASEGT, per germline. V lost 6 bases and J lost 6; bases outside the gene matches: 7. The CDR3 DNA follows: TGTGCCAGCAGGGTAGACAGGGGGCTGGATGGCTACACCTTC. Amino acid sequence: CASRVDRGLDGYTF.

The V gene is TRBV7-3, the J gene TRBJ1-2; 7 nucleotides align to TRBD1. CDR1 SGHTA and CDR2 FQGTGA come from the germline V gene. V shed 5 bases and J 1 base; nucleotides not matched to a gene: 7. CDR3 length: 15 amino acids. CDR3 bases: TGTGCCAGCAGCCCTACCGGGACAGTTAACTATGGCTACACCTTC. Amino acid sequence: CASSPTGTVNYGYTF. The full variable domain, with the rest looked up from reference TRBV7-3 and TRBJ1-2, is GAGVSQTPSNKVTEKGKYVELRCDPISGHTALYWYRQSLGQGPEFLIYFQGTGAADDSGLPNDRFFAVRPEGSVSTLKIQRTERGDSAVYLCASSPTGTVNYGYTFGSGTRLTVV.

The rearrangement joins TRBV4-3 to TRBJ1-3; D is perhaps TRBD1 (6 bases). This CDR3 spans 17 amino acids. Trimming took 0 bases from V and 6 from J, leaving 18 bases between them. The germline V gene encodes CDR1 LGHNA and CDR2 YSLEER. The CDR3 loop is CASSQEPQVAGANTIYF. Written as DNA, the CDR3 is TGCGCCAGCAGCCAAGAACCCCAGGTTGCAGGGGCAAACACCATATATTTT.

This clone was seen only once. CDR3 nucleotides: TGTGCCAGCAGTATGAACATGGCTGGGGCCAACGTCCTGACTTTC. Protein product: CASSMNMAGANVLTF. J is TRBJ2-6 and V is TRBV27; D not certain. Germline V CDR1 and CDR2: MNHEY, SMNVEV (reference sequence). Trimming removed 5 bases from V and 2 bases from J, with 10 bases in between. The CDR3 totals 15 residues.

The CDR3 is CASSQGTVNSPLHF. The CDR3 DNA reads as TGCGCCAGCAGCCAAGGGACAGTTAATTCACCCCTCCACTTT. The chain joins TRBV4-1 to TRBJ1-6; maybe TRBD1 (6 bases). V lost 1 base, J lost 6 bases, and 7 bases lay in between. Germline CDR1 and CDR2: MGHRA and YSYEKL. The CDR3 runs to 14 residues.

This rearrangement joins TRBV10-3 to TRBJ2-7; TRBD2 agrees at 7 bases. Germline assignment: CDR1 ENHRY and CDR2 SYGVKD. The V segment lost 8 bases and the J segment 2 bases; nucleotides outside the gene matches: 0. This CDR3 spans 11 amino acids. The CDR3 spells CAIGGAYEQYF. The DNA of the CDR3 is TGTGCCATCGGGGGGGCCTACGAGCAGTACTTC.

The chain's CDR3 is CASRTGTEQFF. The CDR3 bases are TGTGCCAGTAGAACAGGGACTGAGCAGTTCTTC. J is TRBJ2-1 and V is TRBV19; D may be TRBD1 (6 bases). Germline loops: CDR1 LNHDA, CDR2 SQIVND (reference sequence). The CDR3 is 11 residues long. V shed 6 bases and J shed 9 bases, with 9 bases lying between them. Based on the CDR3 plus reference TRBV19 and TRBJ2-1, the full variable domain is DGGITQSPKYLFRKEGQNVTLSCEQNLNHDAMYWYRQDPGQGLRLIYYSQIVNDFQKGDIAEGYSVSREKKESFPLTVTSAQKNPTAFYLCASRTGTEQFFGPGTRLTVL.

As to this clone: The same CDR3 arises from other DNA sequences in this sample as well. The V call is TRBV9, the J call TRBJ2-5; 7 bases line up with TRBD2. Unmatched junction bases numbered 2, after V lost 2 bases and J lost 4 bases. CDR3 length: 13 amino acids. Per the germline V gene, CDR1 is SGDLS and CDR2 is YYNGEE. In DNA, the CDR3 is TGTGCCAGCAGCGTCTCTAGCGGAGAGACCCAGTACTTC. Translation gives CASSVSSGETQYF.

The count of this clone is one. This rearrangement joins TRBV19 to TRBJ2-3; tentative D call: TRBD2 (7 bases). The V end was cut by 3 bases, the J end by 0 bases, with 16 bases between. Per the germline V gene, CDR1 is LNHDA and CDR2 is SQIVND (reference sequence). This CDR3 is built from 17 residues. The CDR3 DNA reads TGTGCCAGTAGTATTTTGGGCGGGGGCCCCAGCACAGATACGCAGTATTTT. It encodes CASSILGGGPSTDTQYF.

CDR3 sequence: CASSPTGIGEKLFF. CDR3 DNA: TGTGCCAGCTCCCCAACAGGGATTGGTGAAAAACTGTTTTTT. V usage is TRBV18 and J usage is TRBJ1-4; maybe TRBD1 (6 bases). V lost 6 bases to trimming and J lost 7 bases, with 15 bases between them. In germline, CDR1 is KGHSH, CDR2 LQKENI. The CDR3 is 14 amino acids.

The V call is TRBV19, the J call TRBJ1-2, with 7 bases lining up with TRBD1. CDR3 length: 12 residues. V shed 6 bases, J shed 6 bases, and the junction held 4 bases outside the gene matches. In germline, CDR1 is LNHDA, CDR2 SQIVND (reference sequence). Here the CDR3 DNA reads TGTGCCAGTAGAATTGGACAGGATGGCTACACCTTC. Amino acids: CASRIGQDGYTF.

The CDR3 DNA reads as TGTGCCAGCAGCGAACAGGGGCTCGGCAATCAGCCCCAGCATTTT. Translation: CASSEQGLGNQPQHF. The chain has TRBV9 and TRBJ1-5, with 7 bases identical to TRBD1. The germline CDR1 and CDR2 sequences are SGDLS and YYNGEE. CDR3 length: 15 amino acids. The J segment lost 2 bases and the V segment lost 3 bases, leaving 5 bases of the junction unmatched.

V and J are TRBV27 and TRBJ1-2; no clear D. The germline gives CDR1 MNHEY, CDR2 SMNVEV (reference sequence). Trimming stripped 5 bases from V and 5 bases from J, with 15 bases between. The CDR3 runs to 14 residues. CDR3 residues: CASSPRGSRYGYTF. The DNA for the CDR3 is TGTGCCAGCAGTCCCCGAGGCAGCCGATATGGCTACACCTTC.

The chain links TRBV6-6 to TRBJ2-7; 8 bases are a match to TRBD2. The CDR3 is 13 residues long. Germline V gene data show CDR1 as MNHNY and CDR2 as SVGAGI (reference sequence). The V and J ends lost 7 bases and 3 bases, in that order; junction bases with no gene match: 5. The CDR3 is CASTSAGGYEQYF. The DNA of the CDR3 is TGTGCCAGCACCAGCGCGGGGGGCTACGAGCAGTACTTC.

This clone turned up a few times. This chain connects TRBV5-1 to TRBJ2-7; 8 nucleotides align to TRBD1. The germline V gene encodes CDR1 SGHRS and CDR2 YFSETQ. V was pared by 0 bases and J by 5 bases, with 4 bases of the junction left unmatched. This CDR3 is built from 14 residues. The CDR3: CASSLGTGYNEQYF. The CDR3 bases are TGCGCCAGCAGCTTGGGGACAGGGTACAACGAGCAGTACTTC.

The chain is built from TRBV6-5 and TRBJ2-7, with 7 bases that match TRBD1. The J segment lost 2 bases and the V segment lost 2 bases, leaving 3 bases of the junction unmatched. Germline assignment: CDR1 MNHEY and CDR2 SVGAGI. The CDR3 covers 14 residues. The CDR3 DNA is TGTGCCAGCAGTTACGGGACAGACCCCTACGAGCAGTACTTC. Translation: CASSYGTDPYEQYF.

The rearrangement joins TRBV19 to TRBJ2-2, with TRBD1 matching 8 bases. The V segment lost 6 bases and the J segment 1 base; nucleotides outside the gene matches: 7. The germline CDR1 and CDR2 sequences are LNHDA and SQIVND (reference sequence). This CDR3 contains 16 residues. CDR3 sequence reads: CASRSGQGQNTGELFF. In DNA, the CDR3 is TGTGCCAGTAGGTCCGGACAGGGTCAGAACACCGGGGAGCTGTTTTTT.

The chain joins TRBV19 to TRBJ1-2; 8 positions match TRBD1. CDR1 is LNHDA and CDR2 is SQIVND in the germline V gene (reference sequence). CDR3 length: 14 amino acids. V lost 4 bases and J lost 3; bases outside the gene matches: 4. The CDR3 DNA reads TGTGCCAGTAGTACCATGACAGGGGACTATGGCTACACCTTC. This translates into CASSTMTGDYGYTF.

In nucleotides, the CDR3 is TGTGCCACCCGAGGGAGAACTCAAGCTTTCTTT. Amino acids: CATRGRTQAFF. The chain couples TRBV28 to TRBJ1-1; D remains ambiguous. Trimming took 10 bases from V and 9 from J, leaving 15 bases between them. Germline lookup yields CDR1 MDHEN and CDR2 SYDVKM. This CDR3 is built from 11 residues.

The rearrangement uses TRBV6-1 and TRBJ2-1; tentatively, D is TRBD2 (6 bases). CDR1 and CDR2 from the germline V gene are MNHNS and SASEGT. The germline V and J ends were trimmed by 3 bases and 8 bases, with 14 bases remaining between them. There are 14 residues in the CDR3. CDR3 in DNA: TGTGCCAGCAGTGAGATAGGAGGGCTTCATGAGCAGTTCTTC. Its translation is CASSEIGGLHEQFF.

This chain links TRBV9 with TRBJ2-3; no clear D. V shed 0 bases and J shed 0 bases, with 8 bases lying between them. The CDR3 covers 15 residues. The germline V gene has CDR1 SGDLS and CDR2 YYNGEE. In DNA form, the CDR3 reads TGTGCCAGCAGCGTAGGACACTCTAGCACAGATACGCAGTATTTT. Its translation: CASSVGHSSTDTQYF.

The J gene is TRBJ1-5, the V gene TRBV28; 8 bases align to TRBD1. Germline assignment: CDR1 MDHEN and CDR2 SYDVKM. CDR3 length: 14 amino acids. J gave up 7 bases and V 5 bases, and 7 bases lay outside the gene matches. The CDR3 DNA reads as TGTGCCAGCAGTGGCGGACAGGGTGAACAGCCCCAGCATTTT. Translating it yields CASSGGQGEQPQHF.

The chain couples TRBV28 to TRBJ2-1, with 9 positions matching TRBD2. The CDR3 loop spans 15 amino acids. Germline V gene data show CDR1 as MDHEN and CDR2 as SYDVKM. The V and J ends lost 6 bases and 9 bases, in that order; junction bases with no gene match: 12. CDR3: CASRTLAGNLGEQFF. For the CDR3, the DNA is TGTGCCAGCAGAACCCTAGCGGGAAATTTGGGTGAGCAGTTCTTC.

The genes are TRBV19 and TRBJ2-2; D is undetermined. Deletions cut 5 bases from V and 0 bases from J, with 13 bases between. The CDR3 consists of 16 residues. The germline CDR1 and CDR2 sequences are LNHDA and SQIVND (reference sequence). The DNA for the CDR3 is TGTGCCAGTAGTGAAGAGACTGAGGCGAACACCGGGGAGCTGTTTTTT. Amino acids: CASSEETEANTGELFF.

The chain joins TRBV4-1 to TRBJ1-1; maybe TRBD1 (5 bases). V was cut by 3 bases and J by 2 bases, with 10 bases left in between. Germline V gene lookup returns CDR1 MGHRA and CDR2 YSYEKL. The CDR3 contains 14 residues. The CDR3 spells CASSHGDSNTEAFF. Here the CDR3 DNA reads TGCGCCAGCAGCCACGGAGACAGCAACACTGAAGCTTTCTTT.

V gene TRBV23-1 combines with J gene TRBJ1-1; the D gene is possibly TRBD1 (6 bases). TRBV23-1 is an ORF for which the function is uncertain. The CDR3 is 15 residues long. V gave up 3 bases and J gave up 0 bases, with 11 bases separating them. This CDR3 is CASSHRGQMNTEAFF. The CDR3 coding sequence is TGCGCCAGCAGTCATCGAGGACAGATGAACACTGAAGCTTTCTTT.

The rearrangement uses TRBV30 and TRBJ2-1; D remains ambiguous. Looked up from germline, CDR1 is GTSNPN and CDR2 is SVGIG (reference sequence). This CDR3 spans 14 amino acids. Trimming removed 3 bases from V and 1 base from J, with 10 bases in between. The CDR3 loop is CAWRIYESYNEQFF. The CDR3 nucleotides are TGTGCCTGGAGGATCTATGAGTCCTACAATGAGCAGTTCTTC. Using reference TRBV30 and TRBJ2-1 for the parts outside the CDR3, the full variable domain is SQTIHQWPATLVQPVGSPLSLECTVEGTSNPNLYWYRQAAGRGLQLLFYSVGIGQISSEVPQNLSASRPQDRQFILSSKKLLLSDSGFYLCAWRIYESYNEQFFGPGTRLTVL.